One T cell receptor beta chain is described in this entry. What this receptor recognizes is not known. Per-base quality was not reported, and no clone a single base away is much larger than it. CDR1 and CDR2, looked up from the germline V gene, are KGHSH and LQKENI. V is pared back by 3 bases and J by 7 bases, with 9 bases lying between the germline termini. The CDR3 numbers 13 residues from cysteine through phenylalanine. Just CDR3 DNA is preserved here, 39 bases in frame from base 1. TCR CDR3 regions were amplified from genomic DNA by multiplex PCR using the deep immunoSEQ assay. Extracted genomic DNA from each cell subset was distributed evenly across all wells of several immunoSEQ 96-well plates, and each plate was treated as a replicate. For sorted subsets, 200 to 250 ng genomic DNA, equal to tens of thousands of T cell genomes, was loaded into each replicate PCR. The purified libraries were quantified using a Qubit 3.0 fluorometer, sized with a Bioanalyzer 2100, and then quantified again using the KAPA Library Quantification kit. A separate single-read 150-cycle Illumina NextSeq 550 flow cell was used to sequence each immunoSEQ 96-well plate. Per the authors' processing: Because the immunoSEQ output held only junctional sequences and lacked quality scores, the filtering could not match the filtering applied to full-length reads. To assign V/J genes and CDR3, sequences were annotated against IMGT germline references using PyIR, a Python wrapper for IgBLAST v1.9. Any read was removed if the V/J assignment was weak (E-value above 1e-6), the CDR3 was missing, or the read contained stop codons, out-of-frame junctions, or ambiguous translated residues. V3J clonotypes were defined as sequences sharing the same inferred V gene, J gene, and CDR3 amino acid sequence. Percentage overlap between repertoires was computed as shared unique clonotypes divided by the size of the smaller repertoire. Three approaches were used to assess repertoire richness: RTK rarefaction, the Chao1 estimator, and Recon v2.1 estimates of unobserved clonotypes. Generation probabilities were computed with OLGA for all TCRbeta clonotypes obtained by the gDNA method from several donors. TCRdb re-hosts the immuneACCESS table, in-frame sequences only. Its copies lack some clones; in the studies checked, an unresolved V gene accounts for under half of them, and the cause for the rest is not known. That table is the source of V, J and clone size, and D and trimming were worked out from the DNA. For this sample there are about 1 million clones; approximately 72% appear just once. The top ten hold 1.2% to 1.5% of the sample.

Donors were healthy HIV-negative adults with no recently reported acute infections or vaccinations. Every donor was a Caucasian adult residing in Nashville, Tennessee, USA. CD4+ T cells were enriched by magnetic negative selection; naive cells were then positively selected on CD45RA, and the negative fraction formed the memory subset. After blood collection by leukapheresis, PBMCs were isolated using Ficoll-Histopaque density gradient centrifugation and then cryopreserved in the vapor phase of liquid nitrogen. Analytical flow cytometry was used to check the purity and quantity of each magnetically sorted T cell population. Genomic DNA was isolated from each sorted fraction and quantified by UV absorbance on a Nanodrop 2000c. This sample is drawn from a study of shared clonotypes between healthy human individuals (TCRdb year 2020). Study-level background: The cohort comprised two women and three men aged 18 to 49 years. For each donor, CD4 naive and CD4 memory were each run on three plates, CD8 naive on two plates, and CD8 memory on one plate. To estimate repertoire size and how much clonotypes are shared between individuals, the study performed deep sequencing of blood TCR repertoires from 4 to 6 healthy adults. To increase sequencing depth and limit assay-specific biases, TCR repertoire library preparation and sequencing were carried out by different laboratories using diverse techniques. Between about 0.85 and 9.5 billion PBMCs per donor were obtained by leukapheresis. General study outcomes and caveats: Based on pairwise subsampling, the degree of clonotype sharing among donors was expected to be affected by sequencing depth. Compared with non-shared clonotypes, clonotypes shared by all four sorted-subset donors had higher generation probabilities. Naive subsets generally had larger estimated clonotype richness than memory subsets. Sharing across a few donors was observed for approximately 5% of naive CD4, about 4% of naive CD8, over 2% of memory CD4, and roughly 0.4% of memory CD8 clonotypes. Rarefaction of sorted-subset datasets indicated incomplete sequencing despite the large sequencing depth. Sampling was restricted to blood, and TCR repertoires in tissues likely differ from the TCR repertoires found in blood. Because the study included a small number of donors, the genetic and exposure-history diversity represented was limited.

This TCR came from a man aged 18 to 29 in good health. The sequenced material came from memory CD4+ T cells sorted from blood. The sample's cell subset or site label, decoded: CD45RA-negative fraction. Rearrangement joined TRBV18 to TRBJ1-4; no D gene call is confident. This receptor has the CDR3 CASSPSSIEKLFF. The DNA reads TGTGCCAGCTCACCCAGTTCTATTGAAAAACTGTTTTTT. Extended through the reference TRBV18 and TRBJ1-4 proteins, this CDR3 yields the full variable domain: NAGVMQNPRHLVRRRGQEARLRCSPMKGHSHVYWYRQLPEEGLKFMVYLQKENIIDESGMPKERFSAEFPKEGPSILRIQQVVRGDSAAYFCASSPSSIEKLFFGSGTQLSVL.